This entry lists 26 T cell receptor beta chains sequenced from one sample in a study of shared clonotypes between healthy human individuals. The naive CD8 subset, CD45RO-negative cells positively selected for CCR7, excluded terminally differentiated effector memory CD45RA+ cells. The repertoire was sequenced with immunoSEQ multiplex PCR; TCRdb's copy has only in-frame clones and lacks some. The repertoire holds around 610,000 clones, approximately 96% seen once, with 0.095% to 0.13% in the top ten. Sequencing was done on a sample of naive CD8+ T cells sorted from blood. The receptors come from a woman aged 30 to 39 in good health.

The chain has TRBV27 and TRBJ1-2; 7 bases agree with TRBD1. Germline-derived CDR1 and CDR2 are MNHEY and SMNVEV (reference sequence). J gave up 4 bases and V 3 bases, and 2 bases lay outside the gene matches. CDR3 length: 13 amino acids. The DNA of the CDR3 is TGTGCCAGCAGTTTGGCAGGGGGCTATGGCTACACCTTC. Protein: CASSLAGGYGYTF.

V and J are TRBV6-5 and TRBJ2-3, with TRBD1 matching 7 bases. There are 12 residues in the CDR3. The V and J ends lost 6 bases and 8 bases, in that order; junction bases with no gene match: 5. Germline V gene lookup returns CDR1 MNHEY and CDR2 SVGAGI. This chain's CDR3 is CASSPDRVTQYF. In DNA form, the CDR3 reads TGTGCCAGCAGCCCAGACAGGGTTACGCAGTATTTT.

DNA for the CDR3: TGTGCCAGCAGCTTGGAAGGCGGAATCTACGAGCAGTACTTC. Translating it yields CASSLEGGIYEQYF. This chain links TRBV5-4 with TRBJ2-7; no clear D gene. V shed 0 bases and J shed 3 bases, with 10 bases lying between them. The CDR3 is 14 amino acids. The V gene's germline CDR1 is SGHNT and CDR2 YYREEE (reference sequence).

The V and J genes are TRBV29-1 and TRBJ2-3; perhaps D is TRBD1 or TRBD2 (5 bases each). The germline V gene encodes CDR1 SQVTM and CDR2 ANQGSEA. V was pared by 7 bases and J by 2 bases, with 13 bases between. This CDR3 is built from 13 residues. The CDR3 DNA follows: TGCAGCGCTTGGGGGACGAACACAGATACGCAGTATTTT. Its protein is CSAWGTNTDTQYF.

The V call is TRBV28, the J call TRBJ2-7; 13 bases align to TRBD2. The CDR3 extends over 17 amino acids. J lost 4 bases, V lost 5 bases, and 11 bases had no gene match. Germline CDR1 and CDR2: MDHEN and SYDVKM. CDR3 sequence: CASSLSWTSGSGYEQYF. In DNA, the CDR3 is TGTGCCAGCAGTCTTTCCTGGACTAGCGGGAGTGGGTACGAGCAGTACTTC.

This chain joins TRBV5-1 and TRBJ2-3; 8 bases align to TRBD2. CDR3 length: 15 residues. The V and J ends lost 2 bases and 0 bases, in that order; junction bases with no gene match: 2. Germline V CDR1 and CDR2: SGHRS, YFSETQ. CDR3 protein: CASSFSGTSTDTQYF. CDR3 DNA sequence: TGCGCCAGCAGCTTTAGCGGGACTAGCACAGATACGCAGTATTTT.

V gene TRBV11-2 combines with J gene TRBJ2-2; possibly TRBD1 for D (6 bases). The V end lost 1 base, the J end lost 4 bases, and 10 bases lay between the germline ends. Germline-derived CDR1 and CDR2 are SGHAT and FQNNGV. The CDR3 has 15 residues. The CDR3 here is CASSLGTDLTGELFF. CDR3 nucleotide sequence: TGTGCCAGCAGCTTAGGGACAGACCTCACCGGGGAGCTGTTTTTT.

In this sample, this clone turned up once. The rearrangement joins TRBV10-2 to TRBJ1-2; D is unresolved. Germline V gene data show CDR1 as WSHSY and CDR2 as SAAADI. Trimming stripped 0 bases from V and 8 bases from J, with 19 bases between. This CDR3 has 16 residues. DNA for the CDR3: TGCGCCAGCAGTGAGTCTACGGCCCCCCGCCTTGGGGGCTACACCTTC. Residues: CASSESTAPRLGGYTF.

This clone was counted a few times. The chain joins TRBV7-9 to TRBJ2-7, with 8 bases matching TRBD2. Unmatched junction bases numbered 2, after V lost 5 bases and J lost 5 bases. The V gene's germline CDR1 is SEHNR and CDR2 FQNEAQ (reference sequence). This CDR3 spans 12 amino acids. The CDR3 here is CASSQLADEQYF. CDR3 nucleotides: TGTGCCAGCAGCCAACTAGCGGACGAGCAGTACTTC.

The chain uses TRBV9 and TRBJ2-7; D call uncertain. Trimming stripped 0 bases from V and 0 bases from J, with 7 bases between. CDR3 length equals 14 residues. Germline lookup yields CDR1 SGDLS and CDR2 YYNGEE. CDR3 nucleotide sequence: TGTGCCAGCAGCGTAGGCCCCGACTCCTACGAGCAGTACTTC. The encoded protein is CASSVGPDSYEQYF. Using reference TRBV9 and TRBJ2-7 for the parts outside the CDR3, the full variable domain is DSGVTQTPKHLITATGQRVTLRCSPRSGDLSVYWYQQSLDQGLQFLIQYYNGEERAKGNILERFSAQQFPDLHSELNLSSLELGDSALYFCASSVGPDSYEQYFGPGTRLTVT.

The gene calls are TRBV5-1 and TRBJ1-1, with 7 bases lining up with TRBD1. The CDR3 consists of 14 residues. Unmatched junction bases numbered 9, after V lost 4 bases and J lost 6 bases. Looked up from germline, CDR1 is SGHRS and CDR2 is YFSETQ. The CDR3 bases are TGCGCCAGCAGCCCACGACAGGGAGGGCCTGAAGCTTTCTTT. Amino acids: CASSPRQGGPEAFF.

The genes are TRBV25-1 and TRBJ2-4; a possible D gene is TRBD1 (6 bases). The CDR3 runs to 17 residues. Germline-derived CDR1 and CDR2 are MGHDK and SYGVNS. The V end was cut by 5 bases, the J end by 0 bases, with 17 bases between. In DNA, the CDR3 is TGTGCCAGCAGTCCCCCCGGAGCAGGGGTAGCCAAAAACATTCAGTACTTC. This codes for CASSPPGAGVAKNIQYF.

This clone was detected once. This chain connects TRBV5-4 to TRBJ2-3; 7 nucleotides align to TRBD1. CDR3 size: 14 residues. The germline CDR1 and CDR2 sequences are SGHNT and YYREEE (reference sequence). V lost 4 bases to trimming and J lost 4 bases; unmatched junction nucleotides: 6. This chain's CDR3 is CASSLWDSADTQYF. The CDR3, as DNA: TGTGCCAGCAGCCTCTGGGACAGTGCAGATACGCAGTATTTT.

This chain's CDR3 is CASSLSALNTGELFF. The CDR3 nucleotides read TGCGCCAGCAGTCTCTCCGCCTTGAACACCGGGGAGCTGTTTTTT. The rearrangement uses TRBV10-1 and TRBJ2-2; D is uncertain. CDR1 WNHNN and CDR2 SYGVQD come from the germline V gene (reference sequence). CDR3 length: 15 amino acids. Deletions cut 5 bases from V and 1 base from J, with 11 bases between.

The chain uses TRBV29-1 and TRBJ2-5, with a possible D match to TRBD2 (7 bases). The germline gives CDR1 SQVTM, CDR2 ANQGSEA. The CDR3 totals 18 residues. V was cut by 5 bases and J by 0 bases, with 25 bases left in between. The CDR3 DNA sequence: TGCAGCGTTCTAGCTTTATTATCTAGCGGACAGTACCAAGAGACCCAGTACTTC. This translates into CSVLALLSSGQYQETQYF.

V and J are TRBV6-1 and TRBJ2-7; TRBD2 agrees at 9 bases. The CDR3 consists of 14 residues. Looked up from germline, CDR1 is MNHNS and CDR2 is SASEGT. J lost 7 bases, V lost 4 bases, and 8 bases had no gene match. CDR3 in DNA: TGTGCCAGCAGTGCAGGCGGGAGGGCCGTTGAGCAGTACTTC. Its translation is CASSAGGRAVEQYF.

The chain uses TRBV2 and TRBJ2-3, with TRBD2 matching 7 bases. Germline V gives CDR1 SNHLY, CDR2 FYNNEI. The J segment lost 5 bases and the V segment lost 3 bases, leaving 5 bases of the junction unmatched. This CDR3 has 14 residues. CDR3 DNA: TGTGCCAGCAGTGATTGGACTAGAGAAGATACGCAGTATTTT. Residues: CASSDWTREDTQYF.

As concerns this clone: The same CDR3 can be traced to other DNA sequences in this sample. The chain has TRBV28 and TRBJ2-3, with unresolved D. V dropped 3 bases and J dropped 4 bases, with 5 bases sitting between them. The CDR3 has 12 residues. Germline CDR1 is MDHEN and CDR2 is SYDVKM. CDR3 coding DNA: TGTGCCAGCAGTTTTGGTGCAGATACGCAGTATTTT. Encoded protein: CASSFGADTQYF.

The rearrangement uses TRBV9 and TRBJ2-5; the match to TRBD2 covers 7 bases. In germline, CDR1 is SGDLS, CDR2 YYNGEE. V was clipped by 3 bases and J by 6 bases; unmatched bases: 11. The CDR3 is made up of 15 amino acids. Here the CDR3 reads CASSATSGGGQTQYF. CDR3 sequence (DNA): TGTGCCAGCAGCGCCACTTCGGGAGGAGGACAGACCCAGTACTTC.

V is TRBV13 and J is TRBJ1-2; 10 nucleotides agree with TRBD1. The CDR3 covers 15 residues. Germline V gene data show CDR1 as PRHDT and CDR2 as FYEKMQ (reference sequence). Trimming cost V 5 bases and J 8 bases; bases outside gene matches: 11. This CDR3 is CASSSRQGAGRGYTF. The CDR3 DNA is TGTGCCAGCAGCAGTCGACAGGGGGCTGGGAGAGGCTACACCTTC. Complete variable domain (other parts from reference TRBV13 and TRBJ1-2): AAGVIQSPRHLIKEKRETATLKCYPIPRHDTVYWYQQGPGQDPQFLISFYEKMQSDKGSIPDRFSAQQFSDYHSELNMSSLELGDSALYFCASSSRQGAGRGYTFGSGTRLTVV.

This clone showed up just once. This chain connects TRBV5-6 to TRBJ2-7; D unclear. Germline CDR1 is SGHDT and CDR2 is YYEEEE. The CDR3 runs to 12 residues. V shed 0 bases and J shed 6 bases, with 7 bases lying between them. The CDR3: CASSLAASEQYF. DNA for the CDR3: TGTGCCAGCAGCTTGGCAGCAAGCGAGCAGTACTTC. Supplemented by reference TRBV5-6 and TRBJ2-7, the full variable domain reads DAGVTQSPTHLIKTRGQQVTLRCSPKSGHDTVSWYQQALGQGPQFIFQYYEEEERQRGNFPDRFSGHQFPNYSSELNVNALLLGDSALYLCASSLAASEQYFGPGTRLTVT.

The chain couples TRBV10-1 to TRBJ1-1; no definite D call. The V gene's germline CDR1 is WNHNN and CDR2 SYGVQD (reference sequence). The CDR3 is 11 residues long. Trimming pared 3 bases from V and 9 bases from J, leaving 8 bases between. The CDR3 reads CASSEGSKAFF. CDR3 in DNA: TGCGCCAGCAGTGAAGGCAGTAAAGCTTTCTTT.

The V gene is TRBV28, the J gene TRBJ2-7, with 9 positions matching TRBD1. Trimming removed 3 bases from V and 5 bases from J; junction bases left unmatched: 5. CDR3 length equals 14 residues. The germline V gene has CDR1 MDHEN and CDR2 SYDVKM. CDR3 DNA: TGTGCCAGCAGTTTTGACAGGGGGAGGCACGAGCAGTACTTC. Translated: CASSFDRGRHEQYF. The whole variable domain, filled in from reference TRBV28 and TRBJ2-7, reads DVKVTQSSRYLVKRTGEKVFLECVQDMDHENMFWYRQDPGLGLRLIYFSYDVKMKEKGDIPEGYSVSREKKERFSLILESASTNQTSMYLCASSFDRGRHEQYFGPGTRLTVT.

V usage is TRBV2 and J usage is TRBJ1-1; TRBD1 might be the D (6 bases). Germline V gene lookup returns CDR1 SNHLY and CDR2 FYNNEI. The CDR3 runs 15 residues. V lost 5 bases, J lost 9 bases, and 22 bases lay in between. CDR3 sequence (DNA): TGTGCCAGCAGTAATCCCGGGACAAGGAACGCTCAAGCTTTCTTT. Protein sequence: CASSNPGTRNAQAFF.

The rearrangement uses TRBV19 and TRBJ2-5, with 10 bases matching TRBD2. Germline-derived CDR1 and CDR2 are LNHDA and SQIVND (reference sequence). This CDR3 comprises 16 residues. V gave up 3 bases and J gave up 4 bases; unmatched junction bases: 8. This CDR3 reads CASSISVRLAGETQYF. The CDR3 DNA follows: TGTGCCAGTAGTATTAGTGTGAGACTAGCGGGAGAGACCCAGTACTTC.

The chain couples TRBV7-8 to TRBJ2-3; possibly TRBD2 for D (6 bases). Trimming stripped 4 bases from V and 2 bases from J, with 10 bases between. CDR1 SGHVS and CDR2 FQNEAQ come from the germline V gene. CDR3 length: 14 residues. CDR3 in amino acids: CASSWLAHTDTQYF. CDR3 nucleotide sequence: TGTGCCAGCAGCTGGCTAGCGCACACAGATACGCAGTATTTT.